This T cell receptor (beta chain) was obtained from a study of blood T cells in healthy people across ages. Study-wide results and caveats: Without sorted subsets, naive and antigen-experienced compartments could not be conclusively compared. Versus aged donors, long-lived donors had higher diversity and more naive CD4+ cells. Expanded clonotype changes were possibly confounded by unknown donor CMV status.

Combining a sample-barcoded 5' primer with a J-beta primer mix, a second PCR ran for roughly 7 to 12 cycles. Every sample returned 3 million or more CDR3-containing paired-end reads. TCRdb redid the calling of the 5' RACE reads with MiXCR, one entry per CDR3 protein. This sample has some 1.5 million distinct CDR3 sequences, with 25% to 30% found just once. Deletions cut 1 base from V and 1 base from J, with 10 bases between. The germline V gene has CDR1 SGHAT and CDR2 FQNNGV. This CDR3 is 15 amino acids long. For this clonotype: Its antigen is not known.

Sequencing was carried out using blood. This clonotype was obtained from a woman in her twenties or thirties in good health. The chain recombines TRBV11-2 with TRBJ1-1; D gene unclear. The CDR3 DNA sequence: TGTGCCAGCAGCTTAGGAGTGGGGTCGAACACTGAAGCTTTCTTT. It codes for CASSLGVGSNTEAFF.